This is a list of T cell receptor beta chains from one sample in a study of early T cells in non-severe SARS-CoV-2 infection. Each CDR3 protein gets one entry after TCRdb re-called the 5' RACE reads with MiXCR. The data hold about 70,000 distinct CDR3 sequences, with roughly 14% observed a single time. This material consisted of whole blood, taken at baseline. The receptor set was obtained from an adult who was a healthcare worker with PCR-confirmed SARS-CoV-2 infection or an uninfected control (not recorded which). Each CDR3 is given without its conserved first and last residue.

J gene | V gene | CDR3 protein
TRBJ2-4 | TRBV3-1 | ASSPAGELIQY
TRBJ1-4 | TRBV6-6 | ASSYLGTNEKLF
TRBJ1-6 | TRBV28 | ASSFGQAGIDSPLH
TRBJ2-7 | TRBV7-9 | ASSAPRDRVTYEQY
TRBJ2-3 | TRBV29-1 | SVVGSSEIGTDTQY
TRBJ1-1 | TRBV2 | ASSGRLGTEAF
TRBJ2-1 | TRBV25-1 | ASSEAASGRGSLPEQF
TRBJ1-6 | TRBV7-9 | ASSRGQSNSPLH
TRBJ1-6 | TRBV7-2 | ASSPQKNSPLH
TRBJ2-1 | TRBV5-1 | ASSLFLAGGEQF
TRBJ2-7 | TRBV21-1 | ASSKLQGLGVDEQY
TRBJ1-3 | TRBV27 | ASSPTLRQGHRNTIY
TRBJ2-1 | TRBV12-3/TRBV12-4 | ASSLRGDRNEQF
TRBJ2-7 | TRBV9 | ASSPRPQVSYEQY
TRBJ1-2 | TRBV13 | ASSPTRTGDGYT
TRBJ2-7 | TRBV28 | ASSVSLREASSYEQY
TRBJ2-1 | TRBV29-1 | SALLWSYNEQF
TRBJ1-5 | TRBV7-3 | ATPAGGLRDQPQH
TRBJ2-1 | TRBV5-6 | ASSRFSASYNEQF
TRBJ2-3 | TRBV25-1 | ASSDQRGTDTQY
TRBJ2-5 | TRBV12-3/TRBV12-4 | ASNGQGLQETQY
TRBJ2-1 | TRBV11-2 | ASSSSGLTSYNEQF
TRBJ2-3 | TRBV20-1 | SAVAGGRTDTQY
TRBJ1-2 | TRBV12-3/TRBV12-4 | ASTWGGGYGYT
TRBJ2-5 | TRBV12-3/TRBV12-4 | ASSPLRGGKTQY
TRBJ2-5 | TRBV9 | ASSVAGSIGETQY
TRBJ2-5 | TRBV7-6 | ASSLSTGETQY
TRBJ2-7 | TRBV5-1 | ASSLVDSYEQY
TRBJ2-7 | TRBV2 | ASGESLAGVKLLREYEQY
TRBJ2-1 | TRBV11-2 | ASSSLAASYNEQF
TRBJ2-1 | TRBV3-1 | ASRRWRGPGNEQF
TRBJ2-2 | TRBV7-2 | ASSLAGVPTGELF
TRBJ2-1 | TRBV11-2 | ASSQGPQQSEQF
TRBJ1-1 | TRBV18 | ASSPQRGGRIEAF
TRBJ2-7 | TRBV28 | ASSQGLDEQY
TRBJ2-7 | TRBV13 | ASSSRGTGRYEQY
TRBJ2-1 | TRBV11-3 | ASSPGTSDNEQF
TRBJ2-3 | TRBV12-3/TRBV12-4 | ASNPSGGTDTQY
TRBJ2-1 | TRBV5-4 | ASSLVAGGSYNEQF
TRBJ1-2 | TRBV29-1 | SVERGAERYGYT
TRBJ1-1 | TRBV5-4 | ASSLDGRPEGAF
TRBJ2-1 | TRBV6-4 | ASSDWTWPQYNEQF
TRBJ2-7 | TRBV11-2 | ASRGSGTEQY
TRBJ2-7 | TRBV19 | ASSPGRSSYEQY
TRBJ2-7 | TRBV7-6 | ASSSRTGGLYEQY
TRBJ2-5 | TRBV28 | ATEALAGGPGTQY
TRBJ2-1 | TRBV6-1 | ASRRLSGAPDEQF
TRBJ1-1 | TRBV20-1 | SAGTRENTEAF
TRBJ2-1 | TRBV3-1 | ASSLSGRAYNEQF
TRBJ2-1 | TRBV5-1 | ASSLRLAGDNEQF
TRBJ2-1 | TRBV12-3/TRBV12-4 | ASTLAGVRVNEQF
TRBJ2-2 | TRBV18 | ASSPDRVNTGELF
TRBJ2-1 | TRBV5-4 | ASSLELGLYNEQF
TRBJ2-7 | TRBV5-5 | ASSTRTDLTYEQY
TRBJ2-1 | TRBV7-2 | ASSLGGRPEQF